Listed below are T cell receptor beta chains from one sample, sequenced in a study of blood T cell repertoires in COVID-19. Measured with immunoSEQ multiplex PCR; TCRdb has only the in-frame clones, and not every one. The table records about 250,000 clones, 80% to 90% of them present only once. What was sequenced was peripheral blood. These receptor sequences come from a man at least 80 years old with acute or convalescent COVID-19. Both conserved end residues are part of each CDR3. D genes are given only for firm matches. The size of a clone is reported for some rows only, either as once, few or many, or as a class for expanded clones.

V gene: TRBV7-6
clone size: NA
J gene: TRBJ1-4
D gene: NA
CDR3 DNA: TGTGCCAGCAGCTTAGCCCTCGAGGGAGAAAAACTGTTTTTT
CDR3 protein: CASSLALEGEKLFF

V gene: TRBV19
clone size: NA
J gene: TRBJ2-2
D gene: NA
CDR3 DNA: TGTGCCAGTAGTCTCGTCGGGACAATGAACACCGGGGAGCTGTTTTTT
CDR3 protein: CASSLVGTMNTGELFF

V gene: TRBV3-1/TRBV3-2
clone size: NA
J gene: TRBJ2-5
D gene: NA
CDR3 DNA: TGTGCCAGCAGCCATAGTACAGGGTACCAAGAGACCCAGTACTTC
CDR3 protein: CASSHSTGYQETQYF

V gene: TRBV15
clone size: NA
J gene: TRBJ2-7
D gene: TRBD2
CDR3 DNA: TGTGCCACCAGCAGAGATGGACTAGCGGGAGGGCCGAGCTCCTACGAGCAGTACTTC
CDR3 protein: CATSRDGLAGGPSSYEQYF

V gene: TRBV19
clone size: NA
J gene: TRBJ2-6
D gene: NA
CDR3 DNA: TGTGCCAGTACCTCCAACAGCGCGGGTTCTGGGGCCAACGTCCTGACTTTC
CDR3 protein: CASTSNSAGSGANVLTF

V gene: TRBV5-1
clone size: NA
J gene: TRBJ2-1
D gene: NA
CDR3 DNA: TGCGCCAGCAGCTACCACATACTAGACTCCTACAATGAGCAGTTCTTC
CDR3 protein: CASSYHILDSYNEQFF

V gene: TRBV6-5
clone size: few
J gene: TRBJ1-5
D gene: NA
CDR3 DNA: TGTGCCAGCAGTTACGGGGCGAATCAGCCCCAGCATTTT
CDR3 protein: CASSYGANQPQHF

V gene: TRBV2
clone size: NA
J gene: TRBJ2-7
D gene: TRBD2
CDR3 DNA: TGTGCCAGCAGACTAGCGGGAGGGCCCTCCTACGAGCAGTACTTC
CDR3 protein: CASRLAGGPSYEQYF

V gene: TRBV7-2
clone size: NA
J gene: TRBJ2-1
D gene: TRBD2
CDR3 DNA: TGTGCCAGCAGACTTACCATCGGGACTAGCGGGGGGGCCCACAATGAGCAGTTCTTC
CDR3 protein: CASRLTIGTSGGAHNEQFF

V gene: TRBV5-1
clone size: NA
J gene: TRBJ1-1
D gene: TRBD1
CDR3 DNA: TGCGCCAGCGGACAGGGACCTGAAGCTTTCTTT
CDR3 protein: CASGQGPEAFF

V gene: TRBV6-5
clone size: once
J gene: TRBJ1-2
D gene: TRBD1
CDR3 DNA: TGTGCCAGCACCCCCAGGGGGGTTTTCGACTATGGCTACACCTTC
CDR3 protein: CASTPRGVFDYGYTF

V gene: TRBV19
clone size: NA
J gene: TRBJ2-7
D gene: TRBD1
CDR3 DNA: TGTGCCAGTAGTCCGACCGGGACAGGGGCTGTCGGGCAGTACTTC
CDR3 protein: CASSPTGTGAVGQYF

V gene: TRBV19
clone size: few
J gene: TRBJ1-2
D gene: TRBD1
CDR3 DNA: TGTGCCAGTAGGATGAGACAGGGAGCTTATGGCTACACCTTC
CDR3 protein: CASRMRQGAYGYTF

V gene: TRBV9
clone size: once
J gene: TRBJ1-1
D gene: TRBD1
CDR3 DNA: TGTGCCAGCAGCGCTACCCAGGGGGCGAACACTGAAGCTTTCTTT
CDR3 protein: CASSATQGANTEAFF

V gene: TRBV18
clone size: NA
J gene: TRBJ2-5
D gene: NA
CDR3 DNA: TGTGCCAGCTCACCAACGGGGTTGGAGACCCAGTACTTC
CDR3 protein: CASSPTGLETQYF

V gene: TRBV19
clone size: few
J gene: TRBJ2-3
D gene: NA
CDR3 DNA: TGTGCCAGTAGTTTTCAGGGGCCAGATACGCAGTATTTT
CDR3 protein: CASSFQGPDTQYF

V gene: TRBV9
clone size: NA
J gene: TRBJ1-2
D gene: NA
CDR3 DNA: TGTGCCAGCAGCGTAGAGGGCAGGGTCTTTGGAAATGGCTACACCTTC
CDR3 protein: CASSVEGRVFGNGYTF

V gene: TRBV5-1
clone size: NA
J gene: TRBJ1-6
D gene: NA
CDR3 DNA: TGCGCCAGCAGCTTGGGGCTGTTGGTTTCCTATAATTCACCCCTCCACTTT
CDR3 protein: CASSLGLLVSYNSPLHF